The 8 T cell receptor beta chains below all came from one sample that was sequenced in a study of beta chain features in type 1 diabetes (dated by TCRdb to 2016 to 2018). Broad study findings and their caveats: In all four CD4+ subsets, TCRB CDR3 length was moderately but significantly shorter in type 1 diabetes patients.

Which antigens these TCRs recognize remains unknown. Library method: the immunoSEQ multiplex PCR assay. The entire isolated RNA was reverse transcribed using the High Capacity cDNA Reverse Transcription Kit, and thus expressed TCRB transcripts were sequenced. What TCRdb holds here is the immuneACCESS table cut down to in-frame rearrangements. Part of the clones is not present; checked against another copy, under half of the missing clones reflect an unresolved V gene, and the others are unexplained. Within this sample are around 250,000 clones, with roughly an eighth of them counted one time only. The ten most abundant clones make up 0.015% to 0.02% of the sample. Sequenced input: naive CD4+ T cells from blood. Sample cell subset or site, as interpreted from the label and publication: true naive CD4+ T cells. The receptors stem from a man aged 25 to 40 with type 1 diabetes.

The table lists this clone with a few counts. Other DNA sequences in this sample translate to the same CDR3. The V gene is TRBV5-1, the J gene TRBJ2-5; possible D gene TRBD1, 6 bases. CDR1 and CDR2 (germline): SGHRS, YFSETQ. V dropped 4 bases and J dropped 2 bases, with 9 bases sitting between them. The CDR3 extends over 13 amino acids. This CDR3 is CASSPGQQETQYF. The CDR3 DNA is TGCGCCAGCAGCCCTGGACAGCAAGAGACCCAGTACTTC. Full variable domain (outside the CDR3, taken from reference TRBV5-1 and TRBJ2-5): KAGVTQTPRYLIKTRGQQVTLSCSPISGHRSVSWYQQTPGQGLQFLFEYFSETQRNKGNFPGRFSGRQFSNSRSEMNVSTLELGDSALYLCASSPGQQETQYFGPGTRLLVL.

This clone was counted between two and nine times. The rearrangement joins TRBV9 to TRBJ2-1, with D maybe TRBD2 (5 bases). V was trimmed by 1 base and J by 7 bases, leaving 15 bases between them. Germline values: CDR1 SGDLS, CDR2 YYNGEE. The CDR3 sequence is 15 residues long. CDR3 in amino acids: CASSVRSGSENEQFF. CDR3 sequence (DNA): TGTGCCAGCAGCGTACGCAGCGGCTCGGAGAATGAGCAGTTCTTC.

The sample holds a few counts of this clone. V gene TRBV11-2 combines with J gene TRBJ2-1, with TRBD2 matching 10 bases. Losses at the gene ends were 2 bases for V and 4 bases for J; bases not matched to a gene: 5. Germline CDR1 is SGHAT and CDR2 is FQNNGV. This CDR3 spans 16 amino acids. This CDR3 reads CASSLIIAGGYNEQFF. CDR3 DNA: TGTGCCAGCAGCTTAATCATAGCGGGAGGATACAATGAGCAGTTCTTC.

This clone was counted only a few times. The CDR3 loop reads CASSYLTDTQYF. In nucleotides, the CDR3 is TGTGCCAGCAGCTATCTCACAGATACGCAGTATTTT. This chain links TRBV11-2 with TRBJ2-3; D gene ambiguous. This CDR3 region has 12 residues. The V and J ends lost 4 bases and 2 bases respectively, with 4 bases between them. Germline CDR1 and CDR2: SGHAT and FQNNGV.

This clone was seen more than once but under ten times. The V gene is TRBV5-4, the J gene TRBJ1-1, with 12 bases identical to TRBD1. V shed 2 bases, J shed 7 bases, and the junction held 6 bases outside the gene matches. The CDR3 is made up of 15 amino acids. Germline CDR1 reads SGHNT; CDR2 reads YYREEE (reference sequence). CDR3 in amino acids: CASSFRDRGRLEAFF. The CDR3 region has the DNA TGTGCCAGCAGCTTCCGGGACAGGGGGCGACTTGAAGCTTTCTTT.

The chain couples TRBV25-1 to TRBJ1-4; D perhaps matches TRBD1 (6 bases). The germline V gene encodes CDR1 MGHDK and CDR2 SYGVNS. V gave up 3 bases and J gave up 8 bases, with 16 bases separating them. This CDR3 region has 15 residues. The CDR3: CASSDLGARSEKLFF. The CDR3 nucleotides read TGTGCCAGCAGTGATTTGGGGGCACGCAGCGAAAAACTGTTTTTT.

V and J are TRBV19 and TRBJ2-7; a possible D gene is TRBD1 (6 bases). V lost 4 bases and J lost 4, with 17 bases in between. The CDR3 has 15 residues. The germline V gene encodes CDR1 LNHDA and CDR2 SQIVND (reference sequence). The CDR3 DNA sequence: TGTGCCAGTAGTAAAGAACAGGGACCTTCTTACGAGCAGTACTTC. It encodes CASSKEQGPSYEQYF.

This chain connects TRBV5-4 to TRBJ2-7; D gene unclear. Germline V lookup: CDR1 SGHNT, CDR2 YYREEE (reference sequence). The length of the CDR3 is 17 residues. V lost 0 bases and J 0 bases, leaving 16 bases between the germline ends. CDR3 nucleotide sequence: TGTGCCAGCAGCTTGGAACCAGGCGCGTTTAGCTCCTACGAGCAGTACTTC. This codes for CASSLEPGAFSSYEQYF.